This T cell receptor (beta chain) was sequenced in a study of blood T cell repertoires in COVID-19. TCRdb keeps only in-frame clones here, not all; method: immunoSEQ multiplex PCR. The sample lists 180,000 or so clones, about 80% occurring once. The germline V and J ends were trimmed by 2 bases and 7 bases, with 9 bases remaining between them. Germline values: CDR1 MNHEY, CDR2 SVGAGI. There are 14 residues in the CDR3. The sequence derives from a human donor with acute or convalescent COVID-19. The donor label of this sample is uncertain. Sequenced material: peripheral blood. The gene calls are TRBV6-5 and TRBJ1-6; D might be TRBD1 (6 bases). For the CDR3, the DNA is TGTGCCAGCAGTTACGGACAGCTCAATTCACCCCTCCACTTT. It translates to CASSYGQLNSPLHF.